Following are 19 T cell receptor beta chains from one sample sequenced in a study of OX40 agonist ivuxolimab in advanced cancers. Clones were sequenced by immunoSEQ multiplex PCR, and TCRdb holds only the in-frame ones, with some missing. The sample lists roughly 66,000 clones, approximately 80% seen once, with about 0.75% in the top ten. Sequencing used CD4+ or CD8+ T cells sorted from blood, obtained in a trial of the OX40 agonist ivuxolimab. Receptors were obtained from an adult with an advanced solid tumor such as melanoma, head and neck, liver or kidney cancer.

The chain couples TRBV5-1 to TRBJ1-3, with D unresolved. Trimming removed 0 bases from V and 4 bases from J, with 5 bases in between. This CDR3 comprises 13 residues. CDR1 is SGHRS and CDR2 is YFSETQ in the germline V gene. The CDR3 coding sequence is TGCGCCAGCAGCTTGGTCCCCGGAAACACCATATATTTT. This translates into CASSLVPGNTIYF.

The chain recombines TRBV7-2 with TRBJ1-4; a weak D match, TRBD1 (6 bases). Trimming shortened V by 4 bases and J by 7 bases, and 13 bases separated the two germline ends. Germline V gene lookup returns CDR1 SGHTA and CDR2 FQGNSA. The CDR3 is 14 amino acids. The CDR3: CASSSPGGGEKLFF. The CDR3 DNA reads as TGTGCCAGCAGCTCGCCGGGGGGCGGTGAAAAACTGTTTTTT.

The chain is built from TRBV5-1 and TRBJ1-2; D gene unclear. The CDR3 has 13 amino acids. Trimming shortened V by 3 bases and J by 2 bases, and 8 bases separated the two germline ends. Per the germline V gene, CDR1 is SGHRS and CDR2 is YFSETQ. The CDR3 protein is CASSSSRNYGYTF. CDR3 bases: TGCGCCAGCAGCTCCTCCAGAAACTATGGCTACACCTTC.

The J gene is TRBJ2-3, the V gene TRBV5-6; D call uncertain. This CDR3 spans 14 amino acids. The V end lost 4 bases, the J end lost 4 bases, and 13 bases lay between the germline ends. Germline CDR1 SGHDT, CDR2 YYEEEE. This CDR3 reads CASSHSLLSDTQYF. In DNA, the CDR3 is TGTGCCAGCAGCCACTCCCTTTTATCAGATACGCAGTATTTT.

The chain combines TRBV12-5 with TRBJ2-7; TRBD2 is a possible D gene (5 bases). The ends were cut back, 11 bases at V and 2 bases at J, with 13 bases in the middle. Germline assignment: CDR1 LGHNT and CDR2 FRNRAP. The CDR3 has 12 residues. The CDR3 spells CAGRVLPYEQYF. The CDR3 bases are TGTGCTGGGCGGGTTCTACCCTACGAGCAGTACTTC.

CDR3 loop: CATSRDPGSNSPLHF. The CDR3 coding sequence is TGTGCCACCAGCAGAGATCCAGGGTCTAATTCACCCCTCCACTTT. The chain employs TRBV15 and TRBJ1-6; D might be TRBD1 (5 bases). The germline CDR1 and CDR2 sequences are LNHNV and YYDKDF (reference sequence). V shed 0 bases and J shed 6 bases, with 9 bases lying between them. The CDR3 loop spans 15 amino acids.

The V call is TRBV30, the J call TRBJ1-2, with D hard to call. The length of the CDR3 is 12 residues. Looked up from germline, CDR1 is GTSNPN and CDR2 is SVGIG (reference sequence). V lost 4 bases and J lost 8, with 14 bases in between. This CDR3 reads CAWNVLILGYTF. The CDR3 coding sequence is TGTGCCTGGAATGTCCTAATTTTAGGCTACACCTTC.

As for this clone: The identical CDR3 is also encoded by other nucleotide sequences in the sample. CDR3 DNA sequence: TGTGCCAGCAGCTTAGAGACTAGCGGCTACAATGAGCAGTTCTTC. This translates into CASSLETSGYNEQFF. The gene calls are TRBV7-2 and TRBJ2-1; 9 positions match TRBD2. Germline V gives CDR1 SGHTA, CDR2 FQGNSA. The J segment lost 3 bases and the V segment lost 1 base, leaving 1 base of the junction unmatched. The CDR3 is made up of 15 amino acids. The full variable domain, rest sourced from reference TRBV7-2 and TRBJ2-1, is GAGVSQSPSNKVTEKGKDVELRCDPISGHTALYWYRQSLGQGLEFLIYFQGNSAPDKSGLPSDRFSAERTGGSVSTLTIQRTQQEDSAVYLCASSLETSGYNEQFFGPGTRLTVL.

About this clone itself: The same CDR3 is also encoded by other DNA sequences in this sample. CDR3 region: CASSGGSGGQETQYF. The CDR3, as DNA: TGCGCCAGCAGCGGCGGAAGCGGGGGCCAAGAGACCCAGTACTTC. The genes are TRBV5-1 and TRBJ2-5, with 8 bases identical to TRBD2. This CDR3 region has 15 residues. Germline V CDR1 and CDR2: SGHRS, YFSETQ. The trim removed 4 bases at V and 1 base at J, leaving 6 bases unmatched.

This clone was seen more than once but under ten times. The genes are TRBV19 and TRBJ2-2; TRBD1 or TRBD2 may be the D gene (5 bases each). Germline-derived CDR1 and CDR2 are LNHDA and SQIVND (reference sequence). Trimming stripped 6 bases from V and 6 bases from J, with 14 bases between. This CDR3 has 14 amino acids. This CDR3 is CASSREKGSGELFF. The DNA for the CDR3 is TGTGCCAGTAGCCGGGAAAAGGGGTCCGGGGAGCTGTTTTTT.

The rearrangement joins TRBV18 to TRBJ2-1; 8 bases align to TRBD1. This CDR3 has 16 residues. Germline CDR1 is KGHSH and CDR2 is LQKENI. V was pared by 2 bases and J by 3 bases, with 6 bases of the junction left unmatched. CDR3 nucleotide sequence: TGTGCCAGCTCACCATCAGGACAGGGTGGCTACAATGAGCAGTTCTTC. Translated: CASSPSGQGGYNEQFF.

The chain has TRBV7-2 and TRBJ2-3; D gene uncertain. V lost 5 bases and J 2 bases, leaving 5 bases between the germline ends. Germline CDR1 reads SGHTA; CDR2 reads FQGNSA. The CDR3 loop spans 12 amino acids. The CDR3 loop reads CASSPNTDTQYF. In DNA, the CDR3 is TGTGCCAGCAGCCCCAACACAGATACGCAGTATTTT.

The rearrangement links TRBV6-1 to TRBJ1-6, with TRBD1 identical over 7 bases. Germline lookup yields CDR1 MNHNS and CDR2 SASEGT. Trimming at V came to 2 bases and at J to 10 bases, leaving 5 bases not matched to a gene. The CDR3 totals 14 residues. For the CDR3, the DNA is TGTGCCAGCAGTGAACGGACAGGACGATCACCCCTCCACTTT. The encoded protein is CASSERTGRSPLHF.

The gene calls are TRBV6-5 and TRBJ2-2, with D unresolved. Germline V CDR1 and CDR2: MNHEY, SVGAGI. The CDR3 has 11 amino acids. V was cut by 6 bases and J by 5 bases, with 4 bases left in between. CDR3 coding DNA: TGTGCCAGCAGGCGTACCGGGGAGCTGTTTTTT. This gives the protein CASRRTGELFF.

This chain links TRBV6-5 with TRBJ2-1, with 7 bases matching TRBD2. Germline CDR1 MNHEY, CDR2 SVGAGI. This CDR3 is 13 amino acids long. J gave up 6 bases and V 6 bases, and 5 bases lay outside the gene matches. CDR3 amino acids: CASSQSSGNEQFF. In DNA, the CDR3 is TGTGCCAGCAGCCAATCTAGCGGCAATGAGCAGTTCTTC.

V usage is TRBV10-3 and J usage is TRBJ2-6; D perhaps matches TRBD2 (6 bases). The CDR3 loop spans 18 amino acids. CDR1 and CDR2 from the germline V gene are ENHRY and SYGVKD. V was pared by 6 bases and J by 0 bases, with 18 bases between. The CDR3 is CAIRGGNNRVSGANVLTF. CDR3 bases: TGTGCCATCAGGGGCGGGAATAACCGGGTCTCTGGGGCCAACGTCCTGACTTTC.

The chain recombines TRBV11-1 with TRBJ1-2; 9 bases agree with TRBD1. In germline, CDR1 is SGHAT, CDR2 FQDESV (reference sequence). The CDR3 covers 14 residues. V trimming: 5 bases; J trimming: 2 bases; junction bases outside the gene matches: 3. CDR3 loop: CASSAGQGNYGYTF. Here the CDR3 DNA reads TGTGCCAGCAGCGCCGGACAGGGGAACTATGGCTACACCTTC.

V gene TRBV30 combines with J gene TRBJ1-2, with 9 bases that match TRBD1. CDR3 length equals 15 residues. V trimming: 0 bases; J trimming: 4 bases; junction bases outside the gene matches: 6. Per the germline V gene, CDR1 is GTSNPN and CDR2 is SVGIG (reference sequence). The CDR3 DNA sequence: TGTGCCTGGAGTGTAAGGGGACAGGGTGGCTATGGCTACACCTTC. Residues: CAWSVRGQGGYGYTF.

The table lists this clone with a count of one. This chain joins TRBV5-1 and TRBJ2-1, with 8 bases identical to TRBD2. V shed 0 bases, J shed 1 base, and the junction held 3 bases outside the gene matches. The CDR3 extends over 16 amino acids. Germline loops: CDR1 SGHRS, CDR2 YFSETQ. DNA for the CDR3: TGCGCCAGCAGCTTGGTGGCTAGCGGGTCCTACAATGAGCAGTTCTTC. Amino acids: CASSLVASGSYNEQFF.